This TCR beta chain originates from a study of blood T cell repertoires in COVID-19. Profiling relied on immunoSEQ multiplex PCR, and the TCRdb table lists in-frame clones only, not all of them. In the table there are around 30,000 clones, around 90% of which are singletons. Deletions cut 3 bases from V and 7 bases from J, with 6 bases between. Germline CDR1 reads LGHDT; CDR2 reads YNNKEL (reference sequence). CDR3 size: 11 residues. Sequenced material: peripheral blood. The chain combines TRBV3-1 (or the pseudogene TRBV3-2) with TRBJ1-2; possible D gene TRBD1, 5 bases. The sequence derives from a man aged 55-75 years with active COVID-19. CDR3 nucleotides: TGTGCCAGCAGCCACGGGGGTGGCTACACCTTC. It encodes CASSHGGGYTF.